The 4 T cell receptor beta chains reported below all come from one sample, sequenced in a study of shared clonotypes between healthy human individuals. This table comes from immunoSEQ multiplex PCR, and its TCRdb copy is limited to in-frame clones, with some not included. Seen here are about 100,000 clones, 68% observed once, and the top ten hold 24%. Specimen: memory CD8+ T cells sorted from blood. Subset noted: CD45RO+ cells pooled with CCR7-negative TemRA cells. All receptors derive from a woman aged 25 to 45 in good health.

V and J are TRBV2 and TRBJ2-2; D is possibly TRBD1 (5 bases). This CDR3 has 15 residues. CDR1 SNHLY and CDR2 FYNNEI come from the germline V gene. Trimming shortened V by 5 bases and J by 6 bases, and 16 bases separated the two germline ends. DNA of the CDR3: TGTGCCAGCAGTCAGGGTCAGGTATCACCCGGGGAGCTGTTTTTT. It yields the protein CASSQGQVSPGELFF.

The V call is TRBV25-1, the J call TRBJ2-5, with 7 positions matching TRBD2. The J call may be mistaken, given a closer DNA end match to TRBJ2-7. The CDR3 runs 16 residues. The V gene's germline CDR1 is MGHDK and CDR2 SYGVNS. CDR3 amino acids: CASSERSGGGIDEQYF. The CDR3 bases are TGTGCCAGCAGTGAACGATCGGGGGGAGGGATCGACGAGCAGTACTTC.

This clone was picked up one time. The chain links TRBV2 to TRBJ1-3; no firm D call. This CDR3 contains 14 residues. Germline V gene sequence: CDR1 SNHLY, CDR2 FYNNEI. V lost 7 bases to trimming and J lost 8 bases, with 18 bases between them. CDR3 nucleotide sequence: TGTGCCAGCACCCGACCCCCTCTCGAGCACACCATATATTTT. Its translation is CASTRPPLEHTIYF.

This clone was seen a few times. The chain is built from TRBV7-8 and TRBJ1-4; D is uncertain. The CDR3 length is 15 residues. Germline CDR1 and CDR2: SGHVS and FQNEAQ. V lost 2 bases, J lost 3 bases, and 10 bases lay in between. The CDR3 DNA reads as TGTGCCAGCAGCTTAATCCGGGCCTCTAATGAAAAACTGTTTTTT. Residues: CASSLIRASNEKLFF.